The 30 T cell receptor beta chains reported below all come from one sample, sequenced in a study of T cell repertoires in cytomegalovirus infection. TCRdb reanalysed the reads using MiXCR and keeps one entry per CDR3 protein. The table lists some 700,000 distinct CDR3 sequences, approximately 34% of them singletons. The sequencing sample was made of PBMCs. All receptors derive from a human donor in good health (CMV status not recorded). Some clones in this sample may be carry-over from other donors' samples.

About this clonotype: The junction departs from germline at one end; a sequencing error may be responsible. The chain has TRBV5-3 and TRBJ2-3; 8 nucleotides match TRBD2. TRBV5-3 is identified as an open reading frame with a role that is uncertain. The CDR3 spans 15 residues. The CDR3 here is CASSLTSGGQYTQYF. CDR3 DNA: TGTGCCAGCAGCTTGACGAGCGGGGGACAATATACGCAGTATTTT.

The V call is TRBV19, the J call TRBJ2-1; 10 bases agree with TRBD2. There are 16 residues in the CDR3. The germline gives CDR1 LNHDA, CDR2 SQIVND (reference sequence). Trimming at V came to 4 bases and at J to 7 bases, leaving 10 bases not matched to a gene. The CDR3 DNA follows: TGTGCCAGTAGTACAATGAGCGGGAGGGCCGGGAATGAGCAGTTCTTC. Residues: CASSTMSGRAGNEQFF.

This clonotype has at least ten counts. The genes are TRBV7-9 and TRBJ1-2; tentative D call: TRBD1 (6 bases). Germline V lookup: CDR1 SEHNR, CDR2 FQNEAQ (reference sequence). Trimming pared 5 bases from V and 2 bases from J, leaving 12 bases between. This CDR3 comprises 14 residues. CDR3 nucleotide sequence: TGTGCCAGCAGCACAGGGCGCACAAACTATGGCTACACCTTC. It is translated as CASSTGRTNYGYTF.

The V call is TRBV6-5, the J call TRBJ2-4; weak D call: TRBD2 (5 bases). Trimming removed 6 bases from V and 0 bases from J, with 15 bases in between. The V gene's germline CDR1 is MNHEY and CDR2 SVGAGI. The CDR3 is 16 residues long. The CDR3: CASRKTWTGAKNIQYF. DNA of the CDR3: TGTGCCAGCAGGAAGACATGGACTGGAGCCAAAAACATTCAGTACTTC.

The rearrangement joins TRBV19 to TRBJ2-1; 7 bases are shared with TRBD2. Trimming removed 3 bases from V and 3 bases from J; junction bases left unmatched: 8. The CDR3 is made up of 16 amino acids. The germline V gene has CDR1 LNHDA and CDR2 SQIVND (reference sequence). The CDR3 nucleotides are TGTGCCAGTAGTATTCAGGCGGGAGATTTCTACAATGAGCAGTTCTTC. Encoded protein: CASSIQAGDFYNEQFF.

This clonotype was counted many times. This rearrangement joins TRBV6-1 to TRBJ1-5, with D unclear. Trimming took 7 bases from V and 9 from J, leaving 16 bases between them. CDR1 is MNHNS, CDR2 SASEGT, per germline. The CDR3 sequence is 13 residues long. As DNA, the CDR3 is TGTGCCAGCATTGGCGGAGAACGGATGCCCCAGCATTTT. This codes for CASIGGERMPQHF.

This clonotype was observed once. This chain uses TRBV10-3 with TRBJ2-2; tentatively, D is TRBD1 (5 bases). This CDR3 is built from 18 residues. V lost 3 bases, J lost 3 bases, and 20 bases lay in between. Looked up from germline, CDR1 is ENHRY and CDR2 is SYGVKD. CDR3 nucleotides: TGTGCCATCAGTGACTCCACAGTACATCCCAGGGACACCGGGGAGCTGTTTTTT. Its protein is CAISDSTVHPRDTGELFF.

V and J are TRBV28 and TRBJ2-6; D remains unclear. Deletions cut 5 bases from V and 3 bases from J, with 11 bases between. Germline CDR1 and CDR2: MDHEN and SYDVKM. The CDR3 runs to 15 residues. CDR3 coding DNA: TGTGCCAGCAGTCCCCTCTTAGTTGGGGCCAACGTCCTGACTTTC. It is translated as CASSPLLVGANVLTF.

The table lists this clonotype with many counts. The J gene is TRBJ2-1, the V gene TRBV7-8, with 8 positions matching TRBD2. The CDR3 is made up of 19 amino acids. The junction had 11 bases not matched to a gene; V was cut back by 1 base and J by 0 bases. Looked up from germline, CDR1 is SGHVS and CDR2 is FQNEAQ. The DNA for the CDR3 is TGTGCCAGCAGCTTAGGGGGTAGCGGGGTCCCAAGCTCCTACAATGAGCAGTTCTTC. This encodes CASSLGGSGVPSSYNEQFF.

There are a few counts of this clonotype. This chain connects TRBV12-3 or TRBV12-4 to TRBJ2-7; D is unresolved. The CDR3 length is 12 residues. The V and J ends lost 4 bases and 4 bases respectively, with 8 bases between them. CDR3 residues: CASSSFGYEQYF. The CDR3 DNA follows: TGTGCCAGCAGTTCCTTTGGGTACGAGCAGTACTTC.

The gene calls are TRBV11-2 and TRBJ1-6; D not resolved. V was pared by 3 bases and J by 0 bases, with 12 bases between. The germline gives CDR1 SGHAT, CDR2 FQNNGV. This CDR3 is built from 17 residues. The CDR3 DNA follows: TGTGCCAGCAGCTTGTTTCTGGAAAGCTCCTATAATTCACCCCTCCACTTT. Its protein is CASSLFLESSYNSPLHF.

This clonotype was recorded at least ten times. The chain is built from TRBV5-6 and TRBJ1-1, with D unclear. The CDR3 runs to 13 residues. Germline CDR1 reads SGHDT; CDR2 reads YYEEEE. The V end lost 0 bases, the J end lost 6 bases, and 9 bases lay between the germline ends. The CDR3 DNA reads as TGTGCCAGCAGCTTGGGTCGTGCAGCTGAAGCTTTCTTT. Translating gives CASSLGRAAEAFF.

The V gene is TRBV19, the J gene TRBJ2-1, with 9 bases aligning to TRBD2. V shed 8 bases and J 6 bases; nucleotides not matched to a gene: 11. The CDR3 length is 15 residues. CDR1 and CDR2 from the germline V gene are LNHDA and SQIVND (reference sequence). The CDR3 nucleotides read TGTGCCAGTCAGGCCTTAGCGGGAGAGGTCAATGAGCAGTTCTTC. Translated, it gives CASQALAGEVNEQFF.

This clonotype was detected a few times. This chain connects TRBV20-1 to TRBJ1-3, with D unresolved. The V end lost 1 base, the J end lost 2 bases, and 9 bases lay between the germline ends. Looked up from germline, CDR1 is DFQATT and CDR2 is SNEGSKA (reference sequence). The CDR3 length is 14 residues. The CDR3 reads CSARVLAAGNTIYF. The CDR3 DNA is TGCAGTGCTAGAGTGTTGGCTGCTGGAAACACCATATATTTT.

This clonotype was seen a few times. The gene calls are TRBV12-3 or TRBV12-4 and TRBJ2-5, with unresolved D. This CDR3 comprises 12 residues. V was pared by 5 bases and J by 2 bases, with 6 bases between. CDR3: CASSPRQETQYF. As DNA, the CDR3 is TGTGCCAGCAGTCCCAGACAAGAGACCCAGTACTTC.

This clonotype turned up a few times. The J gene is TRBJ2-1, the V gene TRBV11-2; the match to TRBD1 covers 9 bases. With V trimmed by 3 bases and J by 1 base, 4 bases remained unmatched. CDR3 size: 16 residues. Germline V CDR1 and CDR2: SGHAT, FQNNGV. The DNA of the CDR3 is TGTGCCAGCAGCTTGGACAGGGGTGGTTCCTACAATGAGCAGTTCTTC. Amino acid sequence: CASSLDRGGSYNEQFF.

The chain couples TRBV19 to TRBJ1-2, with 9 bases identical to TRBD1. Trimming at V came to 4 bases and at J to 8 bases, leaving 14 bases not matched to a gene. This CDR3 is built from 16 residues. The germline V gene encodes CDR1 LNHDA and CDR2 SQIVND (reference sequence). CDR3 sequence reads: CASSTPGDRANHGYTF. CDR3 DNA: TGTGCCAGTAGTACCCCCGGGGACAGGGCGAACCACGGCTACACCTTC.

The J gene is TRBJ1-5, the V gene TRBV20-1, with 9 bases fitting TRBD1. This CDR3 spans 15 amino acids. V shed 5 bases and J 2 bases; nucleotides not matched to a gene: 7. CDR1 is DFQATT, CDR2 SNEGSKA, per germline (reference sequence). CDR3 region: CSARDRVGGNQPQHF. The CDR3 region has the DNA TGCAGTGCTCGGGACAGGGTCGGAGGCAATCAGCCCCAGCATTTT.

There are a few counts of this clonotype. The rearrangement uses TRBV28 and TRBJ1-5; maybe TRBD1 (6 bases). The CDR3 totals 15 residues. Germline V gene data show CDR1 as MDHEN and CDR2 as SYDVKM. The V end was cut by 6 bases, the J end by 2 bases, with 14 bases between. In nucleotides, the CDR3 is TGTGCCAGCAGCCTGGCAGGGGTTCGCAATCAGCCCCAGCATTTT. As protein: CASSLAGVRNQPQHF.

The chain combines TRBV24-1 with TRBJ1-2; D is perhaps TRBD1 (5 bases). V lost 8 bases to trimming and J lost 8 bases, with 17 bases between them. Germline V gene lookup returns CDR1 KGHDR and CDR2 SFDVKD. The CDR3 runs to 13 residues. The CDR3 region is CATKPAGEPGYTF. The DNA for the CDR3 is TGTGCCACCAAGCCCGCGGGGGAACCAGGCTACACCTTC.

CDR3 residues: CASSFQGSGTEAFF. Here the CDR3 DNA reads TGTGCCAGCAGTTTTCAAGGCAGCGGCACTGAAGCTTTCTTT. The J gene is TRBJ1-1, the V gene TRBV12-3 or TRBV12-4; no firm D call. The CDR3 has 14 residues. V lost 3 bases to trimming and J lost 4 bases, with 12 bases between them.

Worth noting for this clonotype: An end of the junction does not agree with germline; a read error may underlie this. The V and J genes are TRBV6-5 and TRBJ2-1, with D possibly being TRBD1 or TRBD2 (5 bases each). CDR3 length: 12 residues. Per germline, CDR1 MNHEY and CDR2 SVGAGI. This CDR3 reads CSSISGPHEQFF. CDR3 in DNA: TGTTCCAGCATATCGGGACCCCATGAGCAGTTCTTC.

This clonotype occurred a few times. The chain uses TRBV7-6 and TRBJ1-4; D ambiguous. CDR1 and CDR2 (germline): SGHVS, FNYEAQ. The V end lost 4 bases, the J end lost 1 base, and 7 bases lay between the germline ends. CDR3 length equals 14 residues. The CDR3 spells CASSSDRTNEKLFF. Here the CDR3 DNA reads TGTGCCAGCAGCTCGGACCGAACTAATGAAAAACTGTTTTTT.

With respect to this clonotype: Since a much larger clone is just one base distant, this may be a read error. The rearrangement uses TRBV3-1 and TRBJ1-2; D gene uncertain. V was cut by 3 bases and J by 4 bases, with 9 bases left in between. This CDR3 comprises 13 residues. Germline V CDR1 and CDR2: LGHDT, YNNKEL (reference sequence). This CDR3 reads CASSQASSYGYTF. The CDR3 coding sequence is TGTGCCAGCAGCCAGGCCAGCTCCTATGGCTACACCTTC.

V is TRBV28 and J is TRBJ2-1; 9 bases match TRBD2. Trimming at V came to 6 bases and at J to 7 bases, leaving 10 bases not matched to a gene. The germline V gene has CDR1 MDHEN and CDR2 SYDVKM. The CDR3 has 15 residues. The CDR3 DNA reads as TGTGCCAGCAGCTCCGGGGCTAGCGGGACGAATGAGCAGTTCTTC. It yields the protein CASSSGASGTNEQFF.

This rearrangement joins TRBV20-1 to TRBJ1-1; D is uncertain. The CDR3 has 13 amino acids. The germline gives CDR1 DFQATT, CDR2 SNEGSKA (reference sequence). The CDR3 loop is CICTARGNTEAFF. The CDR3 nucleotides are TGCATCTGCACGGCCCGAGGGAACACTGAAGCTTTCTTT.

V is TRBV18 and J is TRBJ2-2; 7 bases line up with TRBD1. The J segment lost 3 bases and the V segment lost 6 bases, leaving 7 bases of the junction unmatched. Germline V gives CDR1 KGHSH, CDR2 LQKENI. The CDR3 contains 15 residues. CDR3: CASSRKGADTGELFF. The CDR3 coding sequence is TGTGCCAGCTCGCGAAAGGGGGCCGACACCGGGGAGCTGTTTTTT.

This clonotype has just a few counts. The chain joins TRBV9 to TRBJ2-7, with D perhaps TRBD2 (6 bases). Deletions cut 0 bases from V and 2 bases from J, with 12 bases between. Germline-derived CDR1 and CDR2 are SGDLS and YYNGEE. CDR3 length: 15 amino acids. The CDR3 DNA sequence: TGTGCCAGCAGCGTAGGGGGAGGCCCTGCCTACGAGCAGTACTTC. It yields the protein CASSVGGGPAYEQYF.

V and J are TRBV7-2 and TRBJ2-1; 9 bases are a match to TRBD2. With 7 bases clipped from V and 1 base from J, the junction kept 5 bases outside the gene matches. The length of the CDR3 is 15 residues. Germline assignment: CDR1 SGHTA and CDR2 FQGNSA. Written as DNA, the CDR3 is TGTGCCAGCACCTTTAGCGGGAGTTCCTACAATGAGCAGTTCTTC. Residues: CASTFSGSSYNEQFF. The variable domain in full, completed from reference TRBV7-2 and TRBJ2-1, reads GAGVSQSPSNKVTEKGKDVELRCDPISGHTALYWYRQSLGQGLEFLIYFQGNSAPDKSGLPSDRFSAERTGGSVSTLTIQRTQQEDSAVYLCASTFSGSSYNEQFFGPGTRLTVL.

This clonotype was detected a few times. This chain links TRBV20-1 with TRBJ1-6; TRBD1 might be the D (5 bases). This CDR3 comprises 13 residues. The V and J ends lost 4 bases and 7 bases respectively, with 11 bases between them. Germline loops: CDR1 DFQATT, CDR2 SNEGSKA (reference sequence). CDR3 loop: CSAKEGINSPLHF. The CDR3 DNA is TGCAGTGCTAAGGAGGGGATCAATTCACCCCTCCACTTT.